A single sample gave rise to the 29 T cell receptor beta chains below, sequenced in a study of tumor-infiltrating lymphocytes in primary liver carcinoma (TCRdb year 2017). Blood RNA was extracted from unsorted whole blood with TRIzol reagent; germline DNA came from the DNeasy Blood & Tissue kit. Sequencing was performed on an Illumina HiSeq 2500. Starting from about 500 ng total RNA, TCRbeta-specific cDNA was produced by reverse transcription with a constant-region primer and ProtoScript II reverse transcriptase. The TCRbeta libraries were prepared through three rounds of nested multiplex PCR following a slightly modified ARM-PCR procedure. The first two PCR rounds used multiplex TRBV1-TRBV30 forward primers with a Cbeta reverse primer, each for about 10 cycles. In TCRdb, the public reads were trimmed at Q25 with fastp and aligned with MiXCR, with productive beta chains retained. Each CDR3 protein appears once, grouped with its most common genes and DNA. This sample gives hundreds of thousands of distinct CDR3 sequences in total; almost 60% of them show up just once. The top ten clones comprise approximately 15% of the sample.

Sequencing was carried out using peripheral blood. These TCRs come from a woman aged 30 to 39 with primary liver carcinoma and hepatitis B virus infection.

This clonotype was counted a few times. CDR3 bases: TGTGCCAGCTGGCCTCTGGATGGAACGGGCGAAGAGACCCAGTACTTC. Translated: CASWPLDGTGEETQYF. This chain joins TRBV6-2 or TRBV6-3 and TRBJ2-5; D is ambiguous. Trimming took 8 bases from V and 3 from J, leaving 22 bases between them. CDR1 is MNHEY, CDR2 SVGEGT, per germline. The CDR3 is 16 residues long.

CDR3 coding DNA: TGTGCCAGCAGTCCACAGGAGGGGGACTATGGCTACACCTTC. Its translation: CASSPQEGDYGYTF. The chain couples TRBV6-6 to TRBJ1-2; tentatively, D is TRBD1 (6 bases). CDR3 length: 14 residues. Germline V gene lookup returns CDR1 MNHNY and CDR2 SVGAGI (reference sequence). Deletions cut 5 bases from V and 3 bases from J, with 13 bases between.

This sequence joins TRBV12-3 or TRBV12-4 and TRBJ1-3; D not certain. The length of the CDR3 is 13 residues. The V and J ends lost 6 bases and 3 bases respectively, with 9 bases between them. Here the CDR3 DNA reads TGTGCCAGCAGGTTGATCTTTGGAAACACCATATATTTT. Encoded protein: CASRLIFGNTIYF.

This chain joins TRBV5-1 and TRBJ2-7; D is unresolved. Germline-derived CDR1 and CDR2 are SGHRS and YFSETQ. The CDR3 is 14 residues long. V was cut by 1 base and J by 1 base, with 9 bases left in between. The CDR3 protein is CASSLFAGSYEQYF. The CDR3 DNA reads TGCGCCAGCAGCTTGTTTGCTGGGTCCTACGAGCAGTACTTC.

V is TRBV11-2 and J is TRBJ2-5; tentative D call: TRBD1 (5 bases). CDR1 SGHAT and CDR2 FQNNGV come from the germline V gene. The CDR3 runs 13 residues. The CDR3 here is CVSSLGHRETQYF. CDR3 in DNA: TGTGTTAGCAGCTTAGGACACCGAGAGACCCAGTACTTC.

As to this clonotype: At one boundary the junction diverges from the germline segment, which might be a read error. The V call is TRBV11-2, the J call TRBJ1-2; the match to TRBD1 covers 9 bases. The CDR3 runs 15 residues. The germline CDR1 and CDR2 sequences are SGHAT and FQNNGV. CDR3 loop: CVSSLDRDRVTDHTF. CDR3 DNA sequence: TGTGTCAGCAGCTTAGATCGGGACAGGGTCACTGACCACACCTTC.

Points on this clonotype: The missing conserved phenylalanine or tryptophan at the end of this CDR3 makes a read error likely. The rearrangement joins TRBV12-3 or TRBV12-4 to TRBJ2-6; D is possibly TRBD1 or TRBD2 (5 bases each). This CDR3 spans 15 amino acids. The CDR3 sequence: CASSSRGAGANILTI. The CDR3 coding sequence is TGTGCCAGCAGCTCACGAGGGGCTGGGGCCAACATCCTGACTATC.

On this clonotype: One end of the junction does not line up with germline, which may come from a read error. V gene TRBV11-1 combines with J gene TRBJ2-5, with D maybe TRBD2 (5 bases). The CDR3 extends over 15 amino acids. The germline V gene encodes CDR1 SGHAT and CDR2 FQDESV (reference sequence). Here the CDR3 DNA reads TGTACCAGCAGTTCTTCAGGAGGCCACCAAGAGATCCAGTACTTC. It codes for CTSSSSGGHQEIQYF.

Notes on this clonotype: This sequence may be a read error, since a much larger clone differs from it by one base. No DNA is shown, since the ends of the CDR3 on it are uncertain; the CDR3 is the one TCRdb lists. V usage is TRBV7-8 and J usage is TRBJ2-4; TRBD2 was called by the table and not checked on the DNA. Counting both end residues, the CDR3 totals 15 amino acids. Germline lookup yields CDR1 SGHVS and CDR2 FQNEAQ. The CDR3 here is CASSLEVGRGSIQCF.

This clonotype was seen only a few times. The gene calls are TRBV4-1 and TRBJ2-1, with 11 positions matching TRBD1. The germline CDR1 and CDR2 sequences are MGHRA and YSYEKL. V gave up 3 bases and J gave up 9 bases; unmatched junction bases: 7. This CDR3 has 15 amino acids. Here the CDR3 DNA reads TGCGCCAGCAGCCAGGGCGGACAGGGGGCCAGTGAGCAGTTCTTC. It translates to CASSQGGQGASEQFF.

This chain connects TRBV7-9 to TRBJ2-1; 7 bases map to TRBD2. Germline V lookup: CDR1 SEHNR, CDR2 FQNEAQ (reference sequence). Trimming at V came to 1 base and at J to 9 bases, leaving 9 bases not matched to a gene. The length of the CDR3 is 15 residues. The CDR3 DNA reads TGTGCCAGCAGCTTAGTAGTGGGAGGGGAAAGTGAGCAGTTCTTC. Its protein is CASSLVVGGESEQFF. The variable domain in full, completed from reference TRBV7-9 and TRBJ2-1, reads DTGVSQNPRHKITKRGQNVTFRCDPISEHNRLYWYRQTLGQGPEFLTYFQNEAQLEKSRLLSDRFSAERPKGSFSTLEIQRTEQGDSAMYLCASSLVVGGESEQFFGPGTRLTVL.

The table lists this clonotype with many counts. The rearrangement links TRBV29-1 to TRBJ1-2; D gene ambiguous. The CDR3 contains 12 residues. The germline V gene has CDR1 SQVTM and CDR2 ANQGSEA. V dropped 8 bases and J dropped 7 bases, with 17 bases sitting between them. Written as DNA, the CDR3 is TGCAGCCTGAGGGTAGGGCGGGGTGGCTACACCTTC. Encoded protein: CSLRVGRGGYTF.

The rearrangement joins TRBV11-2 to TRBJ2-7, with TRBD1 matching 9 bases. Looked up from germline, CDR1 is SGHAT and CDR2 is FQNNGV. This CDR3 contains 14 residues. V was clipped by 10 bases and J by 4 bases; unmatched bases: 11. CDR3: CANSTGTGSYEQYF. Here the CDR3 DNA reads TGTGCCAACAGTACCGGGACAGGGTCGTACGAGCAGTACTTC.

This clonotype was recorded a few times. V usage is TRBV5-6 and J usage is TRBJ2-3; D not resolved. Between the trimmed V and J ends, which lost 5 bases and 8 bases, there was a span of 9 bases. The CDR3 has 11 residues. Germline-derived CDR1 and CDR2 are SGHDT and YYEEEE. DNA of the CDR3: TGTGCCAGCAGATACGGTACTACGCAGTATTTT. Translating gives CASRYGTTQYF.

The table lists this clonotype with a count of one. Mismatch with germline at one junction end may stem from a read error. The chain links TRBV4-3 to TRBJ2-1; weak D call: TRBD2 (5 bases). The CDR3 runs to 14 residues. The germline V gene has CDR1 LGHNA and CDR2 YSLEER. The CDR3 DNA is TGCCCCACCTCCCAAGACTACTCCTACAATGGGCAGTTCTTC. It encodes CPTSQDYSYNGQFF.

V and J are TRBV7-9 and TRBJ1-6, with no clear D. This CDR3 is built from 15 residues. Germline loops: CDR1 SEHNR, CDR2 FQNEAQ (reference sequence). V dropped 2 bases and J dropped 10 bases, with 15 bases sitting between them. The CDR3 spells CASSLSHPNSSPLHF. The DNA for the CDR3 is TGTGCCAGCAGCTTATCGCACCCAAACAGCTCACCCCTCCACTTT. The full variable domain, with the rest looked up from reference TRBV7-9 and TRBJ1-6, is DTGVSQNPRHKITKRGQNVTFRCDPISEHNRLYWYRQTLGQGPEFLTYFQNEAQLEKSRLLSDRFSAERPKGSFSTLEIQRTEQGDSAMYLCASSLSHPNSSPLHFGNGTRLTVT.

Points on this clonotype: Germline is not matched at one junction end, which may reflect a read error. The rearrangement links TRBV11-2 to TRBJ2-5, with D possibly TRBD1 on 5 matching bases. CDR1 and CDR2 from the germline V gene are SGHAT and FQNNGV. The CDR3 extends over 17 amino acids. CDR3 sequence reads: CTSNLGRKGVPQETQYF. In nucleotides, the CDR3 is TGTACCAGCAACTTAGGCCGGAAAGGGGTGCCACAAGAGACCCAGTACTTC.

This clonotype was seen ten or more times. The chain employs TRBV6-5 and TRBJ2-1; TRBD2 aligns across 10 bases. Trimming took 6 bases from V and 8 from J; bases not matched to a gene: 10. Per the germline V gene, CDR1 is MNHEY and CDR2 is SVGAGI. The CDR3 loop spans 15 amino acids. Here the CDR3 DNA reads TGTGCCAGCAGCTCAATAGCGGGAGGCCTCTATGAGCAGTTCTTC. Its protein product is CASSSIAGGLYEQFF.

Note on this clonotype: One end of the junction is discordant with germline, which a read error may explain. The V gene is TRBV28, the J gene TRBJ2-2; no definite D call. The V gene's germline CDR1 is MDHEN and CDR2 SYDVKM. This CDR3 spans 14 amino acids. The CDR3, as DNA: TGTGCCGGCAGCGTGTCTTCTGACACCGGGGAGCTGTTTTTT. This translates into CAGSVSSDTGELFF.

This clonotype occurred a few times. This may be a read error: a much more frequent sequence differs by one nucleotide. The chain uses TRBV11-2 and TRBJ2-2; 10 bases line up with TRBD2. Trimming took 3 bases from V and 6 from J; bases not matched to a gene: 13. CDR1 is SGHAT and CDR2 is FQNNGV in the germline V gene. The CDR3 has 18 residues. The CDR3 protein is CASSLYSSGRTAAGELFF. CDR3 sequence (DNA): TGTGCCAGCAGCTTGTATAGTAGCGGGAGGACAGCAGCCGGGGAGCTGTTTTTT.

Concerning this clonotype: This may arise from a read error, as a much more abundant clone is one base away. The V call is TRBV4-2, the J call TRBJ2-2; no firm D call. Germline V gene sequence: CDR1 LGHNA, CDR2 YNFKEQ. The CDR3 has 16 residues. Trimming removed 8 bases from V and 2 bases from J, with 18 bases in between. The CDR3 nucleotides are TGTGCCAGCGCGGAGCAGCGAAAGACAAACACCGGGGAGCTGTTTTTT. Encoded protein: CASAEQRKTNTGELFF.

V and J are TRBV25-1 and TRBJ1-1; possibly TRBD1 for D (6 bases). The germline CDR1 and CDR2 sequences are MGHDK and SYGVNS. There are 12 residues in the CDR3. CDR3 sequence reads: CTSTGIEGRVFF. As DNA, the CDR3 is TGTACCTCAACAGGGATAGAGGGGAGAGTTTTCTTT.

To note about this clonotype: This likely comes from a read error, as the CDR3 has no conserved phenylalanine or tryptophan at its end. This sequence joins TRBV11-3 and TRBJ2-1; D remains ambiguous. Germline lookup yields CDR1 SGHNT and CDR2 YENEEA. This CDR3 has 16 residues. CDR3 DNA sequence: TGTGCCAGCAGCTTAGATCTGCGGACGATCTACAATAAGCAGTTCTTA. Translation: CASSLDLRTIYNKQFL.

The table lists this clonotype with a few counts. The CDR3 protein is CASSWTTGIETQYF. The CDR3 DNA follows: TGTGCCAGCAGCTGGACGACAGGGATAGAGACCCAGTACTTC. The J gene is TRBJ2-5, the V gene TRBV5-6; 7 bases are shared with TRBD1. This CDR3 has 14 residues. Trimming cost V 3 bases and J 4 bases; bases outside gene matches: 6. Germline lookup yields CDR1 SGHDT and CDR2 YYEEEE.

The chain has TRBV19 and TRBJ2-1; the D gene could be TRBD1 or TRBD2 (7 bases each). Trimming pared 6 bases from V and 7 bases from J, leaving 16 bases between. Germline lookup yields CDR1 LNHDA and CDR2 SQIVND (reference sequence). The CDR3 is made up of 14 amino acids. CDR3 DNA sequence: TGTGCCAGTAGCTTACAGGGGAGGGGGAATGAGCAGTTCTTC. Its translation: CASSLQGRGNEQFF.

This clonotype was observed a handful of times. The chain uses TRBV12-3 or TRBV12-4 and TRBJ2-1, with D perhaps matching TRBD2 (5 bases). V dropped 3 bases and J dropped 6 bases, with 9 bases sitting between them. CDR3 length: 13 amino acids. CDR3 amino acids: CASSFGIGNEQFF. CDR3 sequence (DNA): TGTGCCAGCAGTTTCGGGATTGGCAATGAGCAGTTCTTC.

As concerns this clonotype: An end of the junction differs from the germline gene, which may be a read error. The chain combines TRBV7-9 with TRBJ2-1; weak D call: TRBD2 (5 bases). CDR1 is SEHNR and CDR2 is FQNEAQ in the germline V gene (reference sequence). The CDR3 loop spans 13 amino acids. CDR3 DNA sequence: TGTACCAGCAGCTTAGTCCCGGGGAATGAGCAGTTCTTC. Translating gives CTSSLVPGNEQFF.

The chain employs TRBV6-6 and TRBJ2-4, with 7 bases fitting TRBD1. V shed 6 bases and J 9 bases; nucleotides not matched to a gene: 20. CDR1 and CDR2 (germline): MNHNY, SVGAGI (reference sequence). The CDR3 extends over 17 amino acids. CDR3 in amino acids: CASRPALRTGDRIIQYF. The CDR3 coding sequence is TGTGCCAGCAGACCAGCCCTAAGAACAGGGGATCGGATCATTCAGTACTTC.

This sequence joins TRBV7-8 and TRBJ2-2; D is possibly TRBD1 (5 bases). This CDR3 is 13 amino acids long. The germline CDR1 and CDR2 sequences are SGHVS and FQNEAQ. V lost 3 bases to trimming and J lost 6 bases, with 8 bases between them. In DNA, the CDR3 is TGTGCCAGCAGCTTCAGGGTCCCCGGGGAGCTGTTTTTT. Translation: CASSFRVPGELFF.